These 6 T cell receptor beta chains came from one sample sequenced in a study of CD8 T cells in Susac syndrome. An amount of RNA that ranged from roughly 0.45 to 1 ug was reverse transcribed with random hexamers. Each CDR3 protein gets one entry after TCRdb re-called the immunoSEQ multiplex PCR reads with MiXCR. The sample has about 110,000 distinct CDR3 sequences, 90% to 96% seen once. Sample: CD4+ T cells from PBMCs. All receptors come from a human donor in good health.

The chain uses TRBV7-2 and TRBJ2-1, with TRBD1 matching over 9 bases. The CDR3 has 15 amino acids. In germline, CDR1 is SGHTA, CDR2 FQGNSA. After removal of 6 bases from V and 4 bases from J, the junction contained 7 bases not matched to a gene. CDR3 DNA sequence: TGTGCCAGCAGGACCTCCGGGACAGGGTACAATGAGCAGTTCTTC. It translates to CASRTSGTGYNEQFF. Full variable domain (remainder filled in from reference TRBV7-2 and TRBJ2-1): GAGVSQSPSNKVTEKGKDVELRCDPISGHTALYWYRQSLGQGLEFLIYFQGNSAPDKSGLPSDRFSAERTGGSVSTLTIQRTQQEDSAVYLCASRTSGTGYNEQFFGPGTRLTVL.

This clonotype came up a few times. The chain recombines TRBV5-6 with TRBJ1-4; the D gene is possibly TRBD1 (6 bases). Germline-derived CDR1 and CDR2 are SGHDT and YYEEEE. This CDR3 has 15 residues. V was trimmed by 0 bases and J by 8 bases, leaving 14 bases between them. CDR3 sequence reads: CASSLGWTDHEKLFF. The CDR3, as DNA: TGTGCCAGCAGCTTGGGTTGGACAGACCACGAAAAACTGTTTTTT. Based on the CDR3 plus reference TRBV5-6 and TRBJ1-4, the full variable domain is DAGVTQSPTHLIKTRGQQVTLRCSPKSGHDTVSWYQQALGQGPQFIFQYYEEEERQRGNFPDRFSGHQFPNYSSELNVNALLLGDSALYLCASSLGWTDHEKLFFGSGTQLSVL.

V is TRBV2 and J is TRBJ1-2, with D possibly TRBD1 on 6 matching bases. The CDR3 covers 10 residues. The germline gives CDR1 SNHLY, CDR2 FYNNEI. Trimming cost V 9 bases and J 6 bases, with 8 bases left between them. Here the CDR3 reads CARHRDGYTF. The DNA of the CDR3 is TGTGCCAGACACAGGGATGGCTACACCTTC.

V is TRBV27 and J is TRBJ2-7, with 8 nucleotides matching TRBD2. Germline values: CDR1 MNHEY, CDR2 SMNVEV (reference sequence). V trimming: 3 bases; J trimming: 0 bases; junction bases outside the gene matches: 16. The CDR3 contains 19 residues. CDR3 amino acids: CASSLAKGAGGPSSYEQYF. The CDR3, as DNA: TGTGCCAGCAGTTTGGCCAAGGGCGCGGGGGGCCCGAGCTCCTACGAGCAGTACTTC.

The chain recombines TRBV30 with TRBJ2-3, with D hard to call. The CDR3 contains 13 residues. Trimming took 2 bases from V and 4 from J, leaving 10 bases between them. Germline V gene sequence: CDR1 GTSNPN, CDR2 SVGIG (reference sequence). CDR3 sequence: CAWSPHKADTQYF. DNA for the CDR3: TGTGCCTGGAGTCCCCATAAAGCAGATACGCAGTATTTT.

The rearrangement uses TRBV7-2 and TRBJ2-1; TRBD2 aligns across 8 bases. Trimming at V came to 5 bases and at J to 4 bases, leaving 10 bases not matched to a gene. CDR1 and CDR2 (germline): SGHTA, FQGNSA. This CDR3 contains 16 residues. As DNA, the CDR3 is TGTGCCAGCAGCCCTAGAAGCGGGAGAGGATACAATGAGCAGTTCTTC. Translating gives CASSPRSGRGYNEQFF. The complete variable domain, with remaining parts taken from reference TRBV7-2 and TRBJ2-1, reads GAGVSQSPSNKVTEKGKDVELRCDPISGHTALYWYRQSLGQGLEFLIYFQGNSAPDKSGLPSDRFSAERTGGSVSTLTIQRTQQEDSAVYLCASSPRSGRGYNEQFFGPGTRLTVL.